A single sample is the source of the 11 T cell receptor beta chains below, sequenced in a study of T-cell reconstitution after alpha-beta-depleted transplantation in children. Preparing the TCRbeta library involved the use of unique molecular identifiers. One entry per CDR3 protein results from TCRdb running MiXCR on the PCR reads. Here the sample spans a few hundred thousand distinct CDR3 sequences, around 20% being singletons. The specimen was PBMCs from the stem cell graft donor, collected from the stem cell graft. The receptors shown here come from a human donor who donated a stem cell graft to a child with acute lymphoblastic leukemia.

This clonotype has at least ten counts. The rearrangement uses TRBV3-1 and TRBJ2-3; 8 bases match TRBD2. Unmatched junction bases numbered 2, after V lost 2 bases and J lost 1 base. This CDR3 is built from 15 residues. Germline CDR1 reads LGHDT; CDR2 reads YNNKEL (reference sequence). In nucleotides, the CDR3 is TGTGCCAGCAGCCAACTAGCGGGTGGCACAGATACGCAGTATTTT. It translates to CASSQLAGGTDTQYF.

This clonotype was recorded a few times. CDR3 DNA: TGTGCCAGCAGCCAGCGACTAGCGGGACAAGAGACCCAGTACTTC. This sequence encodes CASSQRLAGQETQYF. The chain links TRBV13 to TRBJ2-5, with TRBD2 matching 11 bases. The length of the CDR3 is 15 residues. J lost 2 bases, V lost 5 bases, and 4 bases had no gene match. Germline V CDR1 and CDR2: PRHDT, FYEKMQ (reference sequence).

J is TRBJ1-2 and V is TRBV5-1; D remains unclear. The V end lost 4 bases, the J end lost 6 bases, and 13 bases lay between the germline ends. The CDR3 has 13 amino acids. Germline CDR1 SGHRS, CDR2 YFSETQ. The CDR3: CASSPKVSHGYTF. DNA of the CDR3: TGCGCCAGCAGCCCGAAGGTTTCGCATGGCTACACCTTC.

The gene calls are TRBV7-9 and TRBJ2-7; the D is unclear. Looked up from germline, CDR1 is SEHNR and CDR2 is FQNEAQ (reference sequence). V was pared by 8 bases and J by 0 bases, with 23 bases between. The CDR3 has 17 residues. The CDR3 region is CASGSRWVPPLSYEQYF. CDR3 DNA: TGTGCCAGCGGGTCCCGTTGGGTTCCCCCCCTCTCCTACGAGCAGTACTTC.

This clonotype was seen ten or more times. The V gene is TRBV20-1, the J gene TRBJ2-7, with D unresolved. V lost 0 bases and J lost 0, with 6 bases in between. Germline CDR1 and CDR2: DFQATT and SNEGSKA (reference sequence). CDR3 length equals 13 residues. For the CDR3, the DNA is TGCAGTGCTAGAGAGGGCGGCTCCTACGAGCAGTACTTC. Translated, it gives CSAREGGSYEQYF.

The sample holds many counts of this clonotype. The chain combines TRBV28 with TRBJ2-1; 8 nucleotides line up with TRBD2. CDR1 and CDR2 from the germline V gene are MDHEN and SYDVKM. J gave up 0 bases and V 1 base, and 5 bases lay outside the gene matches. CDR3 length: 17 amino acids. The CDR3 nucleotides are TGTGCCAGCAGTTTATTGGGGACTAGAATCTCCTACAATGAGCAGTTCTTC. This translates into CASSLLGTRISYNEQFF.

This clonotype appeared a few times. The chain joins TRBV7-6 to TRBJ1-4; 8 bases line up with TRBD1. This CDR3 has 14 amino acids. The V gene's germline CDR1 is SGHVS and CDR2 FNYEAQ. V dropped 5 bases and J dropped 5; count of bases not matched to a gene: 4. CDR3 nucleotides: TGTGCCAGCAGCCCGACAGGGGAGAATGAAAAACTGTTTTTT. This encodes CASSPTGENEKLFF.

This clonotype has a handful of counts. V usage is TRBV30 and J usage is TRBJ1-3; D gene uncertain. V lost 5 bases and J lost 0, with 14 bases in between. From germline, CDR1 is GTSNPN and CDR2 SVGIG (reference sequence). The CDR3 contains 15 residues. The CDR3 region is CAWDGTLSSGNTIYF. The CDR3 coding sequence is TGTGCCTGGGACGGCACATTGAGCTCTGGAAACACCATATATTTT.

This chain connects TRBV29-1 to TRBJ2-2; D call uncertain. The CDR3 length is 14 residues. CDR1 and CDR2 from the germline V gene are SQVTM and ANQGSEA. The V gene lost 4 bases and the J gene lost 1 base, with 10 bases spanning the gap. The CDR3 is CSVVHRVNTGELFF. DNA of the CDR3: TGCAGCGTTGTTCACAGAGTGAACACCGGGGAGCTGTTTTTT.

This clonotype has a handful of counts. V is TRBV27 and J is TRBJ2-3; D is possibly TRBD2 (5 bases). Trimming removed 6 bases from V and 1 base from J, with 14 bases in between. There are 15 residues in the CDR3. Per germline, CDR1 MNHEY and CDR2 SMNVEV (reference sequence). The CDR3 spells CASSGERRGTDTQYF. CDR3 in DNA: TGTGCCAGCAGCGGGGAACGTCGGGGCACAGATACGCAGTATTTT.

Only a few counts were recorded for this clonotype. CDR3 coding DNA: TGTGCCAGCAGTTACGGAGGGATTGGCAATCAGCCCCAGCATTTT. Translated, it gives CASSYGGIGNQPQHF. The chain has TRBV6-5 and TRBJ1-5; D ambiguous. Deletions cut 2 bases from V and 2 bases from J, with 10 bases between. CDR1 is MNHEY, CDR2 SVGAGI, per germline. The CDR3 spans 15 residues.